This record concerns one T cell receptor (beta chain) sequence. Its cognate antigen is unknown. This may be a read error, as it is one base from a much larger clone. The data derive from a study of post-analysis software for immune sequencing data. Looking at the study overall: Relapsing-remitting, secondary progressive and progressive-relapsing courses of multiple sclerosis were included. General study findings and limits: Comparison with controls showed significantly lower normalized Chao1 diversity in multiple sclerosis patients. With F measure, samples from one preparation batch clustered together strongly.

Libraries were made from TCR beta cDNA, and they carried unique molecular identifiers. There were 1 to 10 million T cells, and approximately 500,000 cDNA molecules came from them. TCRdb re-derived calls from the PCR reads in MiXCR, one entry per CDR3 protein. Of about 200,000 distinct CDR3 sequences listed, 29% are singletons. Input material: blood. This clonotype originated in a girl younger than 18 with multiple sclerosis.

The CDR3 region is CASSSAAGTVSSYEQYF. In nucleotides, the CDR3 is TGCGCCAGCAGCTCCGCAGCCGGGACGGTCAGCTCCTACGAGCAGTACTTC. The chain employs TRBV5-1 and TRBJ2-7, with D perhaps matching TRBD1 or TRBD2 (5 bases each). Germline CDR1 reads SGHRS; CDR2 reads YFSETQ. The CDR3 has 17 residues. Trimming left V 3 bases short and J 0 bases short, with 19 bases between.